This T cell receptor beta chain was profiled in a study of early T cells in non-severe SARS-CoV-2 infection. TCRdb analysed the 5' RACE reads with MiXCR anew, one entry per CDR3 protein. This sample has some 70,000 distinct CDR3 sequences; around a tenth occur once, and the top ten carry 5.9%. V lost 8 bases, J lost 4 bases, and 12 bases lay in between. This CDR3 is built from 12 residues. J is TRBJ2-7 and V is TRBV12-3 or TRBV12-4; a possible D gene is TRBD2 (6 bases). This TCR came from an adult who was a healthcare worker with PCR-confirmed SARS-CoV-2 infection or an uninfected control (not recorded which). The sequencing input was whole blood. As DNA, the CDR3 is TGTGCCAGCGCCCCGGGGGAATACGAGCAGTACTTC. This translates into CASAPGEYEQYF.